The clone carrying this T cell receptor beta chain was observed many times. The antigen remains undetermined. This record belongs to a study of regulatory T cells in long-lasting Graves disease. Overall study findings and caveats: The small sample size may have reduced accuracy.

CDR3 regions were amplified by Arm-PCR using iRepertoire HTBI primers to build TCR beta libraries. TCRdb reprocessed the multiplex PCR reads with MiXCR, giving one entry per CDR3 protein. The data show around 250,000 distinct CDR3 sequences, with around 20% seen just once and over 11% held by the top ten. The CDR3 consists of 15 residues. V lost 5 bases to trimming and J lost 0 bases; unmatched junction nucleotides: 5. Germline assignment: CDR1 SNHLY and CDR2 FYNNEI. Time point in this sample: newly diagnosed GD, antithyroid drugs for less than 3 months. Extracted RNA from PBMCs served as the source of the TCR library.

This specimen consisted of peripheral blood mononuclear cells (PBMCs), obtained at new diagnosis, from a patient treated with antithyroid drugs. The chain uses TRBV2 and TRBJ2-3, with TRBD2 matching 7 bases. The receptor was isolated from a female donor with Graves disease. The CDR3 is CASSRLASSTDTQYF. The CDR3 region has the DNA TGTGCCAGCAGTCGACTAGCATCTAGCACAGATACGCAGTATTTT.